This T cell receptor (beta chain) comes out of a study of shared T cell receptors in the human thymus. Trimming at V came to 5 bases and at J to 1 base, leaving 4 bases not matched to a gene. CDR1 and CDR2 (germline): SGHKS, YYEKEE (reference sequence). This CDR3 comprises 14 residues. Assay: immunoSEQ multiplex PCR; the TCRdb copy retains only in-frame clones and omits some. The sample includes fewer than 700,000 clones, around 89% seen only once; the top ten take 0.0095% to 0.013%. The sample was also reused in another study, on human thymus T cells. As that study records: The study used thymus tissue resected during corrective heart surgery. Across thymic and blood repertoires, the usage of V and J genes appeared to be biased. Highly overlapping thymic repertoires among unrelated individuals were reported in related research.

The sequencing sample was made of thymocytes. The origin of this receptor is a boy under two years old with a congenital heart defect. V is TRBV5-5 and J is TRBJ1-1, with TRBD1 matching 8 bases. CDR3 residues: CASRFGTGNTEAFF. CDR3 sequence (DNA): TGTGCCAGCAGATTTGGGACAGGGAACACTGAAGCTTTCTTT.